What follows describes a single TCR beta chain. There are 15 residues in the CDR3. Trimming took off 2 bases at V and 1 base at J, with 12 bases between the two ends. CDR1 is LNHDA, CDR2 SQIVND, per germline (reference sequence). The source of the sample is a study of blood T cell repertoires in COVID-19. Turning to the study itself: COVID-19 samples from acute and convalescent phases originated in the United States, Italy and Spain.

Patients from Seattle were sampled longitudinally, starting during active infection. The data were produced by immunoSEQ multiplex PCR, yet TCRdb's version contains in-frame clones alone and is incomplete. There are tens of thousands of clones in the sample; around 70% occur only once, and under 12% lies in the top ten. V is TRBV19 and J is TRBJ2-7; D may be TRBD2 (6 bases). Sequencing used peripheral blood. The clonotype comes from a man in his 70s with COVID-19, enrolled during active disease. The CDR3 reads CASSIKTGVSYEQYF. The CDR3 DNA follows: TGTGCCAGTAGTATAAAGACGGGGGTGTCCTACGAGCAGTACTTC.